The 3 T cell receptor beta chains reported below all come from one sample, sequenced in a study of Graves' ophthalmopathy and Graves' hyperthyroidism (dated by TCRdb to 2016 to 2018). Sequencer: Illumina HiSeq 2000. For repertoire sequencing, the TCR beta CDR3 regions were amplified from RNA transcripts. HTBI primers and the Qiagen OneStep RT-PCR kit were used in a first-round RT-PCR, which was followed by a second-round multiplex PCR, size selection and purification. TCRdb cleaned the public reads at Q25 with fastp, built clones with MiXCR and kept in-frame beta chains. Each entry is one CDR3 protein sequence, shown with its most common DNA and genes. For this sample there are 560,000 or so distinct CDR3 sequences; just under 40% appear just once. Of the sample, 3.5% to 5% is held by the ten largest clones. Sequencing was carried out using peripheral blood or thyroid tissue (not recorded which). All receptors come from an adult man with Graves' hyperthyroidism.

This clonotype was detected many times. The chain has TRBV5-1 and TRBJ2-7, with 11 bases aligning to TRBD2. Unmatched junction bases numbered 4, after V lost 3 bases and J lost 2 bases. The CDR3 has 15 amino acids. The V gene's germline CDR1 is SGHRS and CDR2 YFSETQ. The CDR3 bases are TGCGCCAGCAGCTCGACTAGCGGGGTAGCCTACGAGCAGTACTTC. It is translated as CASSSTSGVAYEQYF.

The V gene is TRBV29-1, the J gene TRBJ1-5; D gene uncertain. The V gene lost 6 bases and the J gene lost 8 bases, with 11 bases spanning the gap. CDR1 is SQVTM, CDR2 ANQGSEA, per germline. This CDR3 has 11 amino acids. CDR3 sequence: CSVTPVEPQHF. The DNA of the CDR3 is TGCAGCGTCACACCGGTTGAGCCCCAGCATTTT. The full variable domain, in which reference TRBV29-1 and TRBJ1-5 provide the parts outside the CDR3, is SAVISQKPSRDICQRGTSLTIQCQVDSQVTMMFWYRQQPGQSLTLIATANQGSEATYESGFVIDKFPISRPNLTFSTLTVSNMSPEDSSIYLCSVTPVEPQHFGDGTRLSIL.

There are many counts of this clonotype. The chain joins TRBV12-3 or TRBV12-4 to TRBJ2-7; D tentatively reads TRBD1 or TRBD2 (6 bases each). The V end lost 5 bases, the J end lost 1 base, and 30 bases lay between the germline ends. The CDR3 is made up of 20 amino acids. Here the CDR3 reads CASSPRPGQSVVAASYEQYF. The CDR3 nucleotides read TGTGCCAGCAGTCCACGACCGGGACAAAGCGTGGTAGCGGCTTCCTACGAGCAGTACTTC.